This passage covers 28 T cell receptor beta chains from one sample sequenced in a study of human T cells and chemical hapten exposure. The time point is: healthy volunteer bleed at 6 weeks. Someone pulled total RNA out of unfractionated whole blood. From the RACE reads, TCRdb called clonotypes with MiXCR, one entry per CDR3 protein. The sample holds about 80,000 distinct CDR3 sequences; roughly 7.9% are singletons and the top ten take 1.5% to 2%. Sequencing was performed on whole blood. These receptors were collected from a female donor in good health. Some clones in this sample may be carry-over from other donors' samples.

This chain links TRBV10-3 with TRBJ2-1; 8 bases map to TRBD2. Germline trimming cut 5 bases from V and 4 bases from J; bases unmatched to any gene: 10. The CDR3 has 16 amino acids. CDR1 is ENHRY and CDR2 is SYGVKD in the germline V gene. The CDR3: CAISPTGGGRYNEQFF. The CDR3 nucleotides are TGTGCCATCAGTCCTACGGGAGGGGGAAGGTACAATGAGCAGTTCTTC.

At least ten counts were recorded for this clonotype. The J gene is TRBJ2-1, the V gene TRBV4-1; D might be TRBD2 (6 bases). Trimming took 1 base from V and 15 from J, leaving 19 bases between them. Per the germline V gene, CDR1 is MGHRA and CDR2 is YSYEKL. There are 14 residues in the CDR3. The CDR3 DNA reads TGCGCCAGCAGCCAAGGGGGACTTCTCCCAACCCGGTTCTTC. Protein: CASSQGGLLPTRFF.

With respect to this clonotype: A much larger clone differs from this one at a single base, so this may be a read error. The J gene is TRBJ2-7, the V gene TRBV10-3, with TRBD1 matching over 10 bases. The V and J ends lost 8 bases and 1 base, in that order; junction bases with no gene match: 2. The CDR3 consists of 13 residues. Germline V gene data show CDR1 as ENHRY and CDR2 as SYGVKD. CDR3 sequence (DNA): TGTGCCATCGGGACAGGGGCGTCCTACGAGCAGTACTTC. This codes for CAIGTGASYEQYF.

This clonotype turned up a few times. This chain uses TRBV5-1 with TRBJ2-7, with 8 bases identical to TRBD1. The ends lost 4 bases at V and 5 bases at J; junction bases unmatched: 11. CDR1 is SGHRS and CDR2 is YFSETQ in the germline V gene. The CDR3 loop spans 15 amino acids. CDR3 sequence: CASSPGGPLGDEQYF. CDR3 in DNA: TGCGCCAGCAGCCCAGGGGGCCCGCTTGGAGACGAGCAGTACTTC.

This clonotype has a handful of counts. The chain couples TRBV27 to TRBJ1-1, with a possible D match to TRBD1 (6 bases). This CDR3 comprises 20 residues. Trimming shortened V by 3 bases and J by 0 bases, and 26 bases separated the two germline ends. From germline, CDR1 is MNHEY and CDR2 SMNVEV (reference sequence). This chain's CDR3 is CASSFQRSWKGGGLNTEAFF. The CDR3 DNA follows: TGTGCCAGCAGTTTCCAGAGATCTTGGAAGGGGGGGGGGTTGAACACTGAAGCTTTCTTT.

This clonotype was seen a handful of times. This chain connects TRBV9 to TRBJ2-7; 9 nucleotides line up with TRBD1. Germline values: CDR1 SGDLS, CDR2 YYNGEE. The V segment lost 0 bases and the J segment 2 bases; nucleotides outside the gene matches: 0. CDR3 length: 14 amino acids. The CDR3, as DNA: TGTGCCAGCAGCGTAGGGGACAGGGCCTACGAGCAGTACTTC. Encoded protein: CASSVGDRAYEQYF.

The table lists this clonotype with a few counts. V gene TRBV29-1 combines with J gene TRBJ1-1; D is unclear. This CDR3 region has 13 residues. CDR1 SQVTM and CDR2 ANQGSEA come from the germline V gene. Trimming cost V 6 bases and J 7 bases, with 18 bases left between them. CDR3 in amino acids: CSVATKGESEAFF. The CDR3 DNA sequence: TGCAGCGTCGCCACAAAGGGAGAGAGTGAAGCTTTCTTT.

The rearrangement joins TRBV2 to TRBJ1-6; D ambiguous. Germline V gene lookup returns CDR1 SNHLY and CDR2 FYNNEI. The germline V and J ends were trimmed by 7 bases and 0 bases, with 13 bases remaining between them. This CDR3 is 16 amino acids long. The CDR3 nucleotides read TGTGCCAGCACTAGTACCAGCCTCTCCTATAATTCACCCCTCCACTTT. Amino acid sequence: CASTSTSLSYNSPLHF.

This chain uses TRBV6-5 with TRBJ2-7; TRBD2 agrees at 8 bases. CDR3 size: 16 residues. Germline V CDR1 and CDR2: MNHEY, SVGAGI. Trimming took 6 bases from V and 5 from J; bases not matched to a gene: 15. The CDR3 nucleotides read TGTGCCAGCAGCACCTCCCAGCGGGGGAGCGTCGACGAGCAGTACTTC. Protein sequence: CASSTSQRGSVDEQYF.

The sample holds a few counts of this clonotype. The rearrangement joins TRBV5-6 to TRBJ1-1; D uncertain. The V gene's germline CDR1 is SGHDT and CDR2 YYEEEE. The V end lost 0 bases, the J end lost 3 bases, and 6 bases lay between the germline ends. The CDR3 is 13 amino acids. In nucleotides, the CDR3 is TGTGCCAGCAGCTTGGACAGATACACTGAAGCTTTCTTT. This gives the protein CASSLDRYTEAFF.

In its sample, this clonotype was seen many times. The V and J genes are TRBV20-1 and TRBJ2-3, with D uncertain. CDR1 and CDR2 (germline): DFQATT, SNEGSKA (reference sequence). There are 16 residues in the CDR3. Trimming took off 6 bases at V and 0 bases at J, with 19 bases between the two ends. The CDR3 DNA is TGCAGTGCACTGCCCTTCTCCAGCCCTAGCACAGATACGCAGTATTTT. Translated: CSALPFSSPSTDTQYF.

This clonotype was found a few times. This chain joins TRBV5-4 and TRBJ1-5; D remains ambiguous. Per germline, CDR1 SGHNT and CDR2 YYREEE (reference sequence). Trimming pared 4 bases from V and 3 bases from J, leaving 5 bases between. The CDR3 is 12 residues long. The CDR3 reads CASSRDNQPQHF. In DNA form, the CDR3 reads TGTGCCAGCAGCCGAGACAATCAGCCCCAGCATTTT. The whole variable domain, filled in from reference TRBV5-4 and TRBJ1-5, reads ETGVTQSPTHLIKTRGQQVTLRCSSQSGHNTVSWYQQALGQGPQFIFQYYREEENGRGNFPPRFSGLQFPNYSSELNVNALELDDSALYLCASSRDNQPQHFGDGTRLSIL.

This clonotype has ten or more counts. The V and J genes are TRBV3-1 and TRBJ2-1; 8 nucleotides agree with TRBD2. The CDR3 is made up of 14 amino acids. Unmatched junction bases numbered 1, after V lost 0 bases and J lost 6 bases. Germline V CDR1 and CDR2: LGHDT, YNNKEL (reference sequence). CDR3 amino acids: CASSQEGTSNEQFF. CDR3 coding DNA: TGTGCCAGCAGCCAAGAGGGGACTAGCAATGAGCAGTTCTTC.

This clonotype was picked up many times. For the CDR3, the DNA is TGTGCCATCAGTGGGTTACGCGGGGGCCTGGTCACAGATACGCAGTATTTT. Protein: CAISGLRGGLVTDTQYF. V gene TRBV10-3 combines with J gene TRBJ2-3; a weak D match, TRBD2 (7 bases). In germline, CDR1 is ENHRY, CDR2 SYGVKD. There are 17 residues in the CDR3. Between the trimmed V and J ends, which lost 4 bases and 2 bases, there was a span of 19 bases.

The rearrangement uses TRBV6-5 and TRBJ1-1; the match to TRBD1 covers 7 bases. This CDR3 comprises 15 residues. Germline loops: CDR1 MNHEY, CDR2 SVGAGI. Trimming cost V 5 bases and J 4 bases; bases outside gene matches: 10. The CDR3 region is CASSPNRDSSTEAFF. The CDR3 nucleotides read TGTGCCAGCAGTCCGAACCGGGACAGTTCCACTGAAGCTTTCTTT.

There are many counts of this clonotype. The J gene is TRBJ1-5, the V gene TRBV11-1; D gene unclear. The CDR3 loop spans 15 amino acids. Germline CDR1 and CDR2: SGHAT and FQDESV (reference sequence). V was clipped by 8 bases and J by 0 bases, with 14 bases between them. As DNA, the CDR3 is TGTGCCAGCCCCGAAGGGAGATATAGCAATCAGCCCCAGCATTTT. Translated: CASPEGRYSNQPQHF.

This clonotype was seen a handful of times. The chain uses TRBV5-4 and TRBJ1-5; D not resolved. CDR1 is SGHNT and CDR2 is YYREEE in the germline V gene (reference sequence). CDR3 length: 14 residues. The V and J ends lost 2 bases and 3 bases respectively, with 9 bases between them. CDR3 bases: TGTGCCAGCAGCTTCTGGGGTACCAATCAGCCCCAGCATTTT. This sequence encodes CASSFWGTNQPQHF.

This clonotype was detected many times. The chain combines TRBV4-3 with TRBJ2-1; D unresolved. Trimming removed 0 bases at V and 10 bases at J, with 10 bases between. Germline-derived CDR1 and CDR2 are LGHNA and YSLEER. The CDR3 length is 13 residues. The DNA for the CDR3 is TGCGCCAGCAGCCAAGATAGAGGTACCGAGCAGTTCTTC. Translated, it gives CASSQDRGTEQFF.

In the case of this clonotype: With a much larger clone just one base away, this may be a read error. CDR3: CAWSSGTGNHGYAF. In nucleotides, the CDR3 is TGTGCCTGGAGTTCAGGGACAGGGAATCATGGCTACGCCTTC. The V gene is TRBV30, the J gene TRBJ1-2; 9 bases fit TRBD1. Germline loops: CDR1 GTSNPN, CDR2 SVGIG (reference sequence). The CDR3 is made up of 14 amino acids. The variable domain in full, with the rest retrieved from reference TRBV30 and TRBJ1-2, is SQTIHQWPATLVQPVGSPLSLECTVEGTSNPNLYWYRQAAGRGLQLLFYSVGIGQISSEVPQNLSASRPQDRQFILSSKKLLLSDSGFYLCAWSSGTGNHGYAFGSGTRLTVV.

V and J are TRBV9 and TRBJ1-5; D possibly corresponds to TRBD1 (5 bases). CDR3 size: 14 residues. The V gene lost 3 bases and the J gene lost 3 bases, with 10 bases spanning the gap. CDR1 and CDR2 (germline): SGDLS, YYNGEE. CDR3 region: CASSETAINQPQHF. The CDR3 DNA reads as TGTGCCAGCAGCGAGACAGCGATCAATCAGCCCCAGCATTTT.

This clonotype was observed at least ten times. CDR3 sequence (DNA): TGTGCCAGCAAAGTTTGGGGGATTAGGGATCAGCCCCAGCATTTT. Translation: CASKVWGIRDQPQHF. The J gene is TRBJ1-5, the V gene TRBV6-2 or TRBV6-3; TRBD1 is a possible D gene (5 bases). V lost 7 bases and J 5 bases, leaving 18 bases between the germline ends. The CDR3 consists of 15 residues. Germline-derived CDR1 and CDR2 are MNHEY and SVGEGT.

This clonotype showed up just a few times. This chain uses TRBV6-5 with TRBJ2-2; 7 bases map to TRBD2. Germline-derived CDR1 and CDR2 are MNHEY and SVGAGI. The V and J ends lost 6 bases and 5 bases, in that order; junction bases with no gene match: 12. This CDR3 is built from 16 residues. The CDR3 DNA is TGTGCCAGCAGACAGCGAGCGGGGCGCGATACCGGGGAGCTGTTTTTT. It translates to CASRQRAGRDTGELFF.

In this sample, this clonotype turned up a few times. The chain joins TRBV6-2 or TRBV6-3 to TRBJ1-1; D is unclear. This CDR3 is 14 amino acids long. Germline V lookup: CDR1 MNHEY, CDR2 SVGEGT. Trimming removed 6 bases from V and 7 bases from J, with 18 bases in between. The CDR3 DNA follows: TGTGCCAGCAGCCCGACTCAGGTCGTGGTTGAAGCTTTCTTT. Amino acid sequence: CASSPTQVVVEAFF.

This clonotype was observed a few times. V and J are TRBV21-1 and TRBJ1-2. TRBV21-1 is reported as a pseudogene. The length of the CDR3 is 10 residues. As DNA, the CDR3 is TGTGCCAGCACCGAGCTAGACTACACCTTC. Protein sequence: CASTELDYTF.

This clonotype was counted a few times. The rearrangement links TRBV18 to TRBJ1-2; D is uncertain. This CDR3 is built from 15 residues. Germline-derived CDR1 and CDR2 are KGHSH and LQKENI. Trimming cost V 3 bases and J 2 bases, with 13 bases left between them. The CDR3: CASSPIGSQNYGYTF. The CDR3 coding sequence is TGTGCCAGCTCACCCATCGGGTCTCAGAACTATGGCTACACCTTC.

This clonotype was recorded a few times. The chain recombines TRBV6-2 or TRBV6-3 with TRBJ1-6; 8 positions agree with TRBD1. The J segment lost 9 bases and the V segment lost 4 bases, leaving 8 bases of the junction unmatched. Germline assignment: CDR1 MNHEY and CDR2 SVGEGT. CDR3 length: 15 residues. In DNA, the CDR3 is TGTGCCAGCAGTTTTGGACAGGGAAGAGGTTCACCCCTCCACTTT. Its protein product is CASSFGQGRGSPLHF.

This clonotype was seen many times. This rearrangement joins TRBV4-3 to TRBJ2-2; D remains unclear. This CDR3 has 18 residues. CDR1 LGHNA and CDR2 YSLEER come from the germline V gene. V dropped 2 bases and J dropped 1 base, with 17 bases sitting between them. The CDR3 reads CASSQLAHSKLNTGELFF. CDR3 in DNA: TGCGCCAGCAGCCAACTCGCTCATTCTAAATTGAACACCGGGGAGCTGTTTTTT.

This clonotype came up a few times. The chain links TRBV25-1 to TRBJ2-1; possible D gene TRBD2, 6 bases. This CDR3 spans 15 amino acids. The germline V gene encodes CDR1 MGHDK and CDR2 SYGVNS. V shed 2 bases and J shed 7 bases, with 15 bases lying between them. CDR3 protein: CASSEGLGGRNEQFF. The CDR3 DNA follows: TGTGCCAGCAGTGAAGGGTTGGGAGGTCGAAATGAGCAGTTCTTC.